A single sample is the source of the 19 T cell receptor beta chains below, sequenced in a study of a mutant IDH1 vaccine in newly diagnosed glioma. Time point meaning: week 11, during vaccination. Vaccine doses each comprised 300 ug of mutant IDH1 20-mer peptide, with topical imiquimod. These receptors lack a known antigen. Sequencing was performed with immunoSEQ multiplex PCR; in TCRdb, only in-frame clones are kept and a portion is missing. The sample shows tens of thousands of clones, roughly four fifths of them seen only once. The material sequenced was PBMCs, taken from a glioma patient whose treatment included an IDH1 peptide vaccine. Receptors originate from a man in his thirties or forties with glioma.

CDR3 region: CASSLGQTFYGYTF. In DNA form, the CDR3 reads TGCGCCAGCAGCTTGGGACAGACCTTCTATGGCTACACCTTC. The chain recombines TRBV5-1 with TRBJ1-2, with a weak D call TRBD1 (5 bases). The CDR3 consists of 14 residues. The V gene's germline CDR1 is SGHRS and CDR2 YFSETQ. The ends were cut back, 0 bases at V and 4 bases at J, with 10 bases in the middle.

The chain has TRBV11-2 and TRBJ2-2; TRBD1 matches 9 bases. V gave up 3 bases and J gave up 4 bases; unmatched junction bases: 6. The germline CDR1 and CDR2 sequences are SGHAT and FQNNGV. The CDR3 consists of 16 residues. The CDR3 DNA sequence: TGTGCCAGCAGCTTTCCGGGACAGGGTGTCACCGGGGAGCTGTTTTTT. This translates into CASSFPGQGVTGELFF.

V usage is TRBV6-1 and J usage is TRBJ2-1; 11 nucleotides align to TRBD2. V was pared by 5 bases and J by 4 bases, with 4 bases of the junction left unmatched. Germline V CDR1 and CDR2: MNHNS, SASEGT. The CDR3 spans 15 residues. The CDR3 loop reads CASSPRTSGYNEQFF. For the CDR3, the DNA is TGTGCCAGCAGTCCTAGGACTAGCGGGTACAATGAGCAGTTCTTC.

The chain carries TRBV7-2 and TRBJ1-1; TRBD1 aligns across 7 bases. Germline-derived CDR1 and CDR2 are SGHTA and FQGNSA. The CDR3 is 14 amino acids. The trim removed 3 bases at V and 5 bases at J, leaving 6 bases unmatched. As DNA, the CDR3 is TGTGCCAGCAGCTTGATCAGGGGGGGGACTGAAGCTTTCTTT. The encoded protein is CASSLIRGGTEAFF.

The rearrangement uses TRBV28 and TRBJ2-2; no reliable D call. Germline V gene lookup returns CDR1 MDHEN and CDR2 SYDVKM. V dropped 5 bases and J dropped 1 base, with 8 bases sitting between them. The CDR3 is made up of 14 amino acids. The CDR3 nucleotides read TGTGCCAGCAGTCAGGACGGGAACACCGGGGAGCTGTTTTTT. Its protein is CASSQDGNTGELFF. The variable domain in full, with the rest retrieved from reference TRBV28 and TRBJ2-2, is DVKVTQSSRYLVKRTGEKVFLECVQDMDHENMFWYRQDPGLGLRLIYFSYDVKMKEKGDIPEGYSVSREKKERFSLILESASTNQTSMYLCASSQDGNTGELFFGEGSRLTVL.

V usage is TRBV25-1 and J usage is TRBJ1-2; D uncertain. From germline, CDR1 is MGHDK and CDR2 SYGVNS. CDR3 length: 12 residues. V lost 4 bases and J lost 4, with 7 bases in between. The CDR3 protein is CASSGSFYGYTF. The CDR3 bases are TGTGCCAGCAGTGGAAGTTTCTATGGCTACACCTTC.

The chain employs TRBV29-1 and TRBJ2-7, with 12 bases identical to TRBD2. The CDR3 contains 15 residues. The V and J ends lost 1 base and 6 bases, in that order; junction bases with no gene match: 7. CDR1 and CDR2 (germline): SQVTM, ANQGSEA. Here the CDR3 DNA reads TGCAGCGTTGAAGCCCCTAGCGGGAGGGTATCCGAGCAGTACTTC. Its protein is CSVEAPSGRVSEQYF.

The V and J genes are TRBV6-6 and TRBJ1-5, with D possibly matching TRBD1 (5 bases). Germline assignment: CDR1 MNHNY and CDR2 SVGAGI (reference sequence). V was pared by 2 bases and J by 7 bases, with 9 bases between. This CDR3 contains 13 residues. CDR3 bases: TGTGCCAGCAGTTACGGGGGGAACCAGCCCCAGCATTTT. Protein sequence: CASSYGGNQPQHF.

This chain uses TRBV27 with TRBJ1-1; D is undetermined. V was trimmed by 4 bases and J by 1 base, leaving 7 bases between them. CDR1 and CDR2 from the germline V gene are MNHEY and SMNVEV (reference sequence). The CDR3 extends over 13 amino acids. The CDR3 loop is CASSSLQNTEAFF. In DNA form, the CDR3 reads TGTGCCAGCAGTTCCCTCCAGAACACTGAAGCTTTCTTT.

The chain recombines TRBV7-9 with TRBJ2-1, with D uncertain. V lost 0 bases, J lost 10 bases, and 16 bases lay in between. The CDR3 is made up of 15 amino acids. The V gene's germline CDR1 is SEHNR and CDR2 FQNEAQ (reference sequence). CDR3 DNA sequence: TGTGCCAGCAGCTTAGCGCTGAGAGGCCACGGGGAGCAGTTCTTC. This codes for CASSLALRGHGEQFF. Variable domain in full (rest from reference TRBV7-9 and TRBJ2-1): DTGVSQNPRHKITKRGQNVTFRCDPISEHNRLYWYRQTLGQGPEFLTYFQNEAQLEKSRLLSDRFSAERPKGSFSTLEIQRTEQGDSAMYLCASSLALRGHGEQFFGPGTRLTVL.

This clone was counted a few times. The genes are TRBV6-6 and TRBJ1-5; 9 bases agree with TRBD1. CDR1 and CDR2 (germline): MNHNY, SVGAGI (reference sequence). J lost 7 bases, V lost 2 bases, and 6 bases had no gene match. This CDR3 is built from 15 residues. The CDR3 DNA reads TGTGCCAGCAGTTACGAGGGACAGGGTTGGCAGCCCCAGCATTTT. Translating it yields CASSYEGQGWQPQHF.

The chain links TRBV7-9 to TRBJ2-7; no clear D gene. The germline V gene encodes CDR1 SEHNR and CDR2 FQNEAQ (reference sequence). This CDR3 is 13 amino acids long. V lost 1 base and J lost 7, with 11 bases in between. As DNA, the CDR3 is TGTGCCAGCAGCTTAGTGATTGGGGAAGAGCAGTACTTC. This sequence encodes CASSLVIGEEQYF.

This clone has more than one count but fewer than ten. The chain recombines TRBV4-2 with TRBJ1-4; no clear D gene. The length of the CDR3 is 13 residues. CDR1 and CDR2 from the germline V gene are LGHNA and YNFKEQ. V was trimmed by 2 bases and J by 7 bases, leaving 8 bases between them. The CDR3 region is CASSQWRGEKLFF. Written as DNA, the CDR3 is TGTGCCAGCAGCCAATGGCGGGGTGAAAAACTGTTTTTT.

J is TRBJ2-7 and V is TRBV6-1, with D unclear. The CDR3 sequence is 15 residues long. Germline CDR1 and CDR2: MNHNS and SASEGT. V lost 3 bases to trimming and J lost 5 bases, with 17 bases between them. The CDR3 region is CASSDTKGPRDEQYF. CDR3 bases: TGTGCCAGCAGTGATACTAAGGGCCCTCGGGACGAGCAGTACTTC.

This clone was seen only once. The chain links TRBV19 to TRBJ2-2, with D tentatively TRBD1 (5 bases). The V and J ends lost 5 bases and 5 bases respectively, with 12 bases between them. Germline CDR1 LNHDA, CDR2 SQIVND (reference sequence). The CDR3 covers 14 residues. The CDR3 loop reads CASSFGASTGELFF. In DNA form, the CDR3 reads TGTGCCAGTAGTTTTGGGGCATCGACCGGGGAGCTGTTTTTT.

V is TRBV28 and J is TRBJ2-1; D gene unclear. The ends were cut back, 4 bases at V and 12 bases at J, with 10 bases in the middle. Germline CDR1 reads MDHEN; CDR2 reads SYDVKM. This CDR3 is built from 11 residues. Written as DNA, the CDR3 is TGTGCCAGCAGTTCCTACTTCGGGCAGTTCTTC. Its protein product is CASSSYFGQFF.

The chain combines TRBV18 with TRBJ2-7, with a weak D call TRBD2 (6 bases). Trimming pared 3 bases from V and 5 bases from J, leaving 8 bases between. The germline gives CDR1 KGHSH, CDR2 LQKENI. The CDR3 is 12 residues long. This chain's CDR3 is CASSPEGNEQYF. DNA of the CDR3: TGTGCCAGCTCACCGGAGGGGAACGAGCAGTACTTC.

This sequence joins TRBV15 and TRBJ2-2; TRBD1 matches 9 bases. CDR1 and CDR2 (germline): LNHNV, YYDKDF (reference sequence). With V trimmed by 9 bases and J by 5 bases, 4 bases remained unmatched. The CDR3 consists of 13 residues. CDR3 residues: CATATGGTGELFF. The CDR3 DNA is TGTGCCACTGCGACAGGGGGGACCGGGGAGCTGTTTTTT.

V is TRBV11-2 and J is TRBJ2-7; D unclear. Trimming removed 3 bases at V and 2 bases at J, with 5 bases between. Looked up from germline, CDR1 is SGHAT and CDR2 is FQNNGV. The CDR3 runs to 12 residues. In nucleotides, the CDR3 is TGTGCCAGCAGCTTTCGTCCCTACGAGCAGTACTTC. Its translation is CASSFRPYEQYF.